Following are 27 T cell receptor beta chains from one sample sequenced in a study of T cells in localized non-small cell lung cancer. The table came from immunoSEQ multiplex PCR; TCRdb's copy has only in-frame clones and leaves some out. The sample lists some 71,000 clones; 84% were seen once. The sequenced sample was peripheral blood, obtained before any cancer treatment. These receptors all come from a female donor of 60 years or more with stage I lung adenocarcinoma.

V usage is TRBV4-2 and J usage is TRBJ2-1; 11 bases are a match to TRBD2. CDR1 is LGHNA, CDR2 YNFKEQ, per germline. Unmatched junction bases numbered 9, after V lost 2 bases and J lost 6 bases. The CDR3 contains 17 residues. The CDR3 protein is CASSQLSGGAWGNEQFF. The CDR3 nucleotides are TGTGCCAGCAGCCAACTTAGCGGGGGGGCCTGGGGCAATGAGCAGTTCTTC.

The chain combines TRBV12-2 with TRBJ2-7. TRBV12-2 is a listed pseudogene. The CDR3 sequence is 16 residues long. CDR3: CASRLVHSAVSYEQYF. The CDR3 DNA follows: TGTGCAAGTCGCTTAGTGCATTCGGCAGTCTCCTACGAGCAGTACTTC.

The rearrangement links TRBV30 to TRBJ2-1, with D hard to call. The CDR3 has 15 residues. The germline V gene has CDR1 GTSNPN and CDR2 SVGIG (reference sequence). V gave up 1 base and J gave up 7 bases, with 17 bases separating them. CDR3 in DNA: TGTGCCTGGAGTGGGGGTTTAGTCATTGGGAATGAGCAGTTCTTC. Its protein is CAWSGGLVIGNEQFF.

J is TRBJ2-2 and V is TRBV7-6; a possible D gene is TRBD1 (6 bases). The CDR3 is 14 amino acids. The germline V gene has CDR1 SGHVS and CDR2 FNYEAQ. The V gene lost 5 bases and the J gene lost 4 bases, with 11 bases spanning the gap. The CDR3: CASSRWGLTGELFF. CDR3 nucleotide sequence: TGTGCCAGCAGCCGCTGGGGGCTCACCGGGGAGCTGTTTTTT.

V is TRBV28 and J is TRBJ1-5; the D is unclear. Per germline, CDR1 MDHEN and CDR2 SYDVKM. This CDR3 has 16 amino acids. The V end lost 7 bases, the J end lost 0 bases, and 16 bases lay between the germline ends. CDR3 sequence reads: CASTLFGVLSNQPQHF. For the CDR3, the DNA is TGTGCCAGCACCCTATTTGGGGTCCTTAGCAATCAGCCCCAGCATTTT.

Remarks on this clone: One junction end does not reproduce the germline sequence, and a read error may be involved. This chain uses TRBV19 with TRBJ2-1; 11 bases map to TRBD2. This CDR3 has 16 amino acids. CDR1 LNHDA and CDR2 SQIVND come from the germline V gene (reference sequence). In DNA, the CDR3 is TGTGCCAGTAGTTCTACTAGCGGGAGAAAATACAATGGGCAGTTCTTC. This sequence encodes CASSSTSGRKYNGQFF.

The chain has TRBV12-5 and TRBJ1-5; D might be TRBD1 (6 bases). The CDR3 is 21 amino acids. V lost 0 bases and J lost 1, with 25 bases in between. The germline CDR1 and CDR2 sequences are LGHNT and FRNRAP. DNA of the CDR3: TGTGCTAGTGGTTTGGTACGCCCGCAGGGGAGGAGGGTATTAAGCAATCAGCCCCAGCATTTT. Its protein product is CASGLVRPQGRRVLSNQPQHF.

The chain employs TRBV27 and TRBJ1-1; 7 bases map to TRBD1. The CDR3 runs 14 residues. V was pared by 4 bases and J by 5 bases, with 7 bases of the junction left unmatched. Germline V gene lookup returns CDR1 MNHEY and CDR2 SMNVEV (reference sequence). The CDR3 coding sequence is TGTGCCAGCAGTTCCAACTCAGGGGGTACTGAAGCTTTCTTT. Amino acids: CASSSNSGGTEAFF.

The CDR3 DNA sequence: TGCGCCAGCACCAGACAGGGTGGTCTAGCGGGAGGTTACGAGCAGTACTTC. This gives the protein CASTRQGGLAGGYEQYF. This sequence joins TRBV5-1 and TRBJ2-7, with 11 bases lining up with TRBD2. The CDR3 is 17 residues long. The J segment lost 4 bases and the V segment lost 6 bases, leaving 15 bases of the junction unmatched. Germline V gives CDR1 SGHRS, CDR2 YFSETQ.

The CDR3 spells CSAGRDSGNTIYF. DNA of the CDR3: TGCAGCGCCGGTAGGGACTCTGGAAACACCATATATTTT. The V gene is TRBV29-1, the J gene TRBJ1-3, with D unclear. Germline-derived CDR1 and CDR2 are SQVTM and ANQGSEA. This CDR3 contains 13 residues. Trimming removed 7 bases at V and 0 bases at J, with 10 bases between. Complete variable domain (other parts from reference TRBV29-1 and TRBJ1-3): SAVISQKPSRDICQRGTSLTIQCQVDSQVTMMFWYRQQPGQSLTLIATANQGSEATYESGFVIDKFPISRPNLTFSTLTVSNMSPEDSSIYLCSAGRDSGNTIYFGEGSWLTVV.

The chain has TRBV4-1 and TRBJ2-5, with D perhaps assigned TRBD1 or TRBD2 (5 bases each). CDR1 is MGHRA, CDR2 YSYEKL, per germline. CDR3 length equals 13 residues. V was trimmed by 8 bases and J by 4 bases, leaving 14 bases between them. The CDR3 bases are TGCGCCAGCCGGAGAGGGGAGCGAGAGACCCAGTACTTC. It translates to CASRRGERETQYF.

The count of this clone is one. The V and J genes are TRBV5-5 and TRBJ1-2, with a tentative D call TRBD1 (5 bases). In germline, CDR1 is SGHKS, CDR2 YYEKEE (reference sequence). The germline V and J ends were trimmed by 4 bases and 5 bases, with 12 bases remaining between them. CDR3 length: 13 amino acids. CDR3 region: CASSTGDLYGYTF. The CDR3 DNA is TGTGCCAGCAGCACGGGGGACTTGTATGGCTACACCTTC.

The CDR3 sequence is CASSRLAGYNEQFF. In DNA form, the CDR3 reads TGTGCCAGCAGCCGACTAGCGGGGTATAATGAGCAGTTCTTC. The rearrangement joins TRBV6-5 to TRBJ2-1; 11 positions match TRBD2. Germline V lookup: CDR1 MNHEY, CDR2 SVGAGI. The CDR3 consists of 14 residues. The ends lost 6 bases at V and 7 bases at J; junction bases unmatched: 5.

This chain connects TRBV29-1 to TRBJ2-7, with TRBD1 matching 9 bases. CDR3 length: 15 residues. Germline-derived CDR1 and CDR2 are SQVTM and ANQGSEA. Trimming took 3 bases from V and 3 from J; bases not matched to a gene: 9. CDR3 bases: TGCAGCGTTGATTGGGAAGGACAGGGGATCTACGAGCAGTACTTC. The encoded protein is CSVDWEGQGIYEQYF.

The rearrangement joins TRBV2 to TRBJ2-7, with D perhaps matching TRBD1 (6 bases). The CDR3 sequence is 14 residues long. In germline, CDR1 is SNHLY, CDR2 FYNNEI. V was clipped by 5 bases and J by 1 base, with 12 bases between them. CDR3 DNA: TGTGCCAGCAGTAAACAGGGCGTATCCTACGAGCAGTACTTC. It translates to CASSKQGVSYEQYF.

The chain is built from TRBV10-3 and TRBJ2-1; D is perhaps TRBD2 (6 bases). Trimming took 6 bases from V and 6 from J, leaving 18 bases between them. The CDR3 is made up of 15 amino acids. Germline lookup yields CDR1 ENHRY and CDR2 SYGVKD. CDR3 amino acids: CAIRTSYEPLNEQFF. As DNA, the CDR3 is TGTGCCATCAGAACTAGCTACGAACCCCTCAATGAGCAGTTCTTC.

The chain is built from TRBV27 and TRBJ2-3; 10 positions match TRBD2. The CDR3 loop spans 15 amino acids. The J segment lost 4 bases and the V segment lost 8 bases, leaving 9 bases of the junction unmatched. Per the germline V gene, CDR1 is MNHEY and CDR2 is SMNVEV (reference sequence). The CDR3 DNA is TGTGCCAGCGGGCTCGGAGCGGGAGGGTCAGATACGCAGTATTTT. Residues: CASGLGAGGSDTQYF.

The chain combines TRBV7-2 with TRBJ1-5; tentative D call: TRBD1 (5 bases). Trimming took off 5 bases at V and 1 base at J, with 12 bases between the two ends. Germline V lookup: CDR1 SGHTA, CDR2 FQGNSA. CDR3 length: 15 amino acids. The CDR3: CASSLPGKSNQPQHF. DNA of the CDR3: TGTGCCAGCAGCCTCCCAGGGAAGAGCAATCAGCCCCAGCATTTT.

The chain couples TRBV6-5 to TRBJ2-6, with D unclear. The germline V gene has CDR1 MNHEY and CDR2 SVGAGI. Trimming removed 2 bases from V and 0 bases from J, with 5 bases in between. The CDR3 loop spans 15 amino acids. The CDR3, as DNA: TGTGCCAGCAGTTACGTGTCCTCTGGGGCCAACGTCCTGACTTTC. Amino acids: CASSYVSSGANVLTF.

V is TRBV2 and J is TRBJ1-2; D is unclear. This CDR3 contains 15 residues. The V and J ends lost 3 bases and 4 bases respectively, with 15 bases between them. Germline assignment: CDR1 SNHLY and CDR2 FYNNEI. The CDR3 loop reads CASSDRASTSYGYTF. The DNA for the CDR3 is TGTGCCAGCAGTGACCGGGCGTCAACTTCCTATGGCTACACCTTC.

The V and J genes are TRBV7-6 and TRBJ2-3; the D gene could be TRBD1 or TRBD2 (5 bases each). Per germline, CDR1 SGHVS and CDR2 FNYEAQ. This CDR3 is built from 16 residues. Deletions cut 3 bases from V and 6 bases from J, with 19 bases between. Written as DNA, the CDR3 is TGTGCCAGCAGCTTTGGGGAGACGGACAATGACGATACGCAGTATTTT. Protein: CASSFGETDNDDTQYF.

This clone was seen only once. The gene calls are TRBV5-1 and TRBJ2-3; D not resolved. CDR3 length equals 12 residues. Germline values: CDR1 SGHRS, CDR2 YFSETQ. V dropped 4 bases and J dropped 3 bases, with 6 bases sitting between them. In DNA, the CDR3 is TGCGCCAGCAGCGACCGAACAGATACGCAGTATTTT. Protein product: CASSDRTDTQYF.

This chain connects TRBV12-5 to TRBJ2-7; TRBD1 agrees at 12 bases. The CDR3 has 14 residues. Losses at the gene ends were 7 bases for V and 6 bases for J; bases not matched to a gene: 7. Per the germline V gene, CDR1 is LGHNT and CDR2 is FRNRAP. CDR3 bases: TGTGCTAGTGCGACGGGACAGGGGGCCGGCGAGCAGTACTTC. Encoded protein: CASATGQGAGEQYF.

The chain has TRBV5-1 and TRBJ2-7, with 8 bases that match TRBD2. The germline V gene has CDR1 SGHRS and CDR2 YFSETQ. The CDR3 loop spans 13 amino acids. J gave up 3 bases and V 1 base, and 0 bases lay outside the gene matches. This CDR3 is CASSLTSGYEQYF. The DNA of the CDR3 is TGCGCCAGCAGCTTGACTAGCGGCTACGAGCAGTACTTC.

The chain carries TRBV11-2 and TRBJ2-5; TRBD2 matches at 12 bases. After removal of 1 base from V and 5 bases from J, the junction contained 5 bases not matched to a gene. Germline V gene data show CDR1 as SGHAT and CDR2 as FQNNGV. The CDR3 is 16 residues long. DNA for the CDR3: TGTGCCAGCAGCTTAGGACTAGCGGGAGTAAAGGAGACCCAGTACTTC. The encoded protein is CASSLGLAGVKETQYF.

The chain recombines TRBV30 with TRBJ1-1, with unresolved D. Trimming pared 4 bases from V and 0 bases from J, leaving 15 bases between. CDR3 size: 15 residues. CDR1 and CDR2 from the germline V gene are GTSNPN and SVGIG (reference sequence). The CDR3 bases are TGTGCCTGGACCGGGCCGATGAACATGAACACTGAAGCTTTCTTT. This codes for CAWTGPMNMNTEAFF.

The chain employs TRBV6-6 and TRBJ2-7; D is unresolved. Trimming removed 7 bases at V and 0 bases at J, with 4 bases between. The CDR3 covers 11 residues. The germline gives CDR1 MNHNY, CDR2 SVGAGI (reference sequence). CDR3 nucleotides: TGTGCCAGCACCAACTCCTACGAGCAGTACTTC. Translated, it gives CASTNSYEQYF.